The T cell receptor (beta chain) described here comes from a study of blood T cells in healthy people across ages. Study results and limitations: The diversity estimates, figures obtained from one million T cells, were considered underestimates. In older individuals, TCR beta diversity per million T cells was lower, falling roughly linearly with age.

From germline, CDR1 is SGHRS and CDR2 YFSETQ. J was trimmed by 6 bases and V by 0 bases; bases with no gene match: 9. The CDR3 spans 17 residues. Comment on this clonotype: The antigen is undetermined.

Those donating, healthy Caucasian individuals from Russia, were aged about 6 to 95. Roughly 10 milliliters of peripheral blood were drawn from each donor into EDTA-treated tubes. Together with a sample-barcoded 5' primer, a J-beta primer mix was included in a second PCR lasting about 6 to 11 cycles. From the 5' RACE reads, TCRdb called clonotypes with MiXCR, one entry per CDR3 protein. The table records 1.2 million to 1.5 million distinct CDR3 sequences, around two fifths of them present only once. V gene TRBV5-1 combines with J gene TRBJ2-7, with 13 bases fitting TRBD2. The sample consisted of blood. The receptor's source is a woman between 18 and 29 years old in good health. DNA of the CDR3: TGCGCCAGCAGCTTGGGGACTAGCGGGGGTATAGTTGCCGAGCAGTACTTC. Its translation is CASSLGTSGGIVAEQYF.